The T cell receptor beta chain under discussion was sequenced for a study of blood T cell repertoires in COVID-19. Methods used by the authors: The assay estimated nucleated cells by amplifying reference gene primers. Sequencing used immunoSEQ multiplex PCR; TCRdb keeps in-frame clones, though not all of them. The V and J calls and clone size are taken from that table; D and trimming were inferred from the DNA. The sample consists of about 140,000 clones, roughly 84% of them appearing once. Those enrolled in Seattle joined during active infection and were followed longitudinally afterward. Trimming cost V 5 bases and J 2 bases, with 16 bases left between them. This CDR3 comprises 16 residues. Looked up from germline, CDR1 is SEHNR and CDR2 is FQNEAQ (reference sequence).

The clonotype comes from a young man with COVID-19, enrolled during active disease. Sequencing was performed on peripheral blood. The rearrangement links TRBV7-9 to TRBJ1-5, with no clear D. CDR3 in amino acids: CASSPPKRVGNQPQHF. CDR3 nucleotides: TGTGCCAGCAGCCCACCGAAGAGGGTTGGCAATCAGCCCCAGCATTTT.